The clone carrying this TCR beta chain was seen more than once but under ten times. Its cognate antigen is unknown. These data belong to a study of T-cell memory formation after mild COVID-19. The study, taken as a whole, reports: Pre-infection memory showed some responding clones, and this suggested that cross-reactive memory joined. Most CD4+ clones that shrank were in CM and EM, while CD8+ ones turned up in EMRA.

Germline CDR1 reads MNHEY; CDR2 reads SVGAGI. CDR3 length equals 14 residues. Unmatched junction bases numbered 7, after V lost 4 bases and J lost 5 bases. TCRdb called the 5' RACE reads again in MiXCR, with one record for every CDR3 protein. The sample shows some 120,000 distinct CDR3 sequences, about 17% of them seen only once. The TCR sequence derives from an adult woman who had mild COVID-19 (a few samples of this study predate the infection). Cell type and time point are not known. The sequenced sample consisted of PBMCs or a T cell subset sorted from them (not recorded which). The chain couples TRBV6-5 to TRBJ2-5; TRBD1 aligns across 7 bases. The CDR3 loop reads CASSSDRQLETQYF. DNA of the CDR3: TGTGCCAGCAGTTCGGACAGGCAATTGGAGACCCAGTACTTC.